This TCR beta chain emerged from a study of T cell responses to AZD1222 COVID-19 vaccine. General study results and limits: Dominant at 160-218 and 743-854, vaccine-associated CD4 TCRs also spanned spike. Spike-specific TCR depth and breadth grew after two AZD1222 doses. It was only after the peak T cell response that any repertoires were sampled. Only a handful of AZD1222 recipients, several in all, had baseline seropositivity.

Concerning this clone itself: Its antigen is not identified.

The data were produced by immunoSEQ multiplex PCR, yet TCRdb's version contains in-frame clones alone and is incomplete. The sample holds over 120,000 clones, 80% to 95% seen once. The germline V gene has CDR1 MNHEY and CDR2 SMNVEV (reference sequence). There are 16 residues in the CDR3. The junction had 13 bases not matched to a gene; V was cut back by 7 bases and J by 5 bases. The chain is built from TRBV27 and TRBJ1-1; TRBD1 aligns across 10 bases. The TCR was taken from an adult in good health. The source material was peripheral blood, sampled on day 0 of AZD1222 vaccination. CDR3 DNA sequence: TGTGCCAGCAATCTGGGAAAAGGGACAGGGGAGACTGAAGCTTTCTTT. As protein: CASNLGKGTGETEAFF.